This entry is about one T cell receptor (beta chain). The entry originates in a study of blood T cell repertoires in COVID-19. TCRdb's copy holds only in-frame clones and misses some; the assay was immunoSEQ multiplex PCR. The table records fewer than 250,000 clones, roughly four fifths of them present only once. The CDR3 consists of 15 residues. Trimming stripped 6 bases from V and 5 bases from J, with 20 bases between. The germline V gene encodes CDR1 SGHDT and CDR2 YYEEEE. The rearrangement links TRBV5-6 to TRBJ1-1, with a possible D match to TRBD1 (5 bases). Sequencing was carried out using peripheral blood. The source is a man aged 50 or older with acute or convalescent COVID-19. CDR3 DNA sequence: TGTGCCAGCACCCCAAGGCCGGGACTCCAGACTGAAGCTTTCTTT. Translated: CASTPRPGLQTEAFF.